Shown below are 16 T cell receptor beta chains from a single sample sequenced in a study of regulatory T cells in long-lasting Graves disease. Time point reported: newly diagnosed GD, antithyroid drugs for less than 3 months. RNA from PBMCs was the source of the TCR library. Construction of the TCR beta libraries employed iRepertoire HTBI primers in conjunction with Arm-PCR of CDR3 regions. Each CDR3 protein gets one entry after TCRdb re-called the multiplex PCR reads with MiXCR. The sample has 450,000 to 700,000 distinct CDR3 sequences; about 13% are singletons. This same sample was also taken into another study, of T cells in Graves' hyperthyroidism and ophthalmopathy.

The input for sequencing was peripheral blood mononuclear cells (PBMCs), taken at new diagnosis, from a patient treated with antithyroid drugs. The receptor set was obtained from a man aged 25 to 40 with Graves disease.

The chain carries TRBV7-2 and TRBJ1-2; possible D gene TRBD1, 6 bases. Trimming left V 5 bases short and J 6 bases short, with 10 bases between. The CDR3 sequence is 12 residues long. The germline gives CDR1 SGHTA, CDR2 FQGNSA. The CDR3 nucleotides read TGTGCCAGCAGCCACTACAGGGATGGCTACACCTTC. It is translated as CASSHYRDGYTF.

This clonotype was counted at least ten times. The chain recombines TRBV20-1 with TRBJ2-7, with 8 bases fitting TRBD2. V was pared by 6 bases and J by 1 base, with 11 bases of the junction left unmatched. The CDR3 is made up of 15 amino acids. Germline assignment: CDR1 DFQATT and CDR2 SNEGSKA (reference sequence). Here the CDR3 DNA reads TGCAGTGCGCCTAGCGATCCTAGCGGGTCCTACGAGCAGTACTTC. Translation: CSAPSDPSGSYEQYF.

The chain uses TRBV7-9 and TRBJ2-1; TRBD2 aligns across 7 bases. V was clipped by 2 bases and J by 6 bases; unmatched bases: 7. Germline V gene lookup returns CDR1 SEHNR and CDR2 FQNEAQ (reference sequence). The length of the CDR3 is 15 residues. The CDR3 DNA reads TGTGCCAGCAGCTTATCCGGGACTACGAGCAATGAGCAGTTCTTC. Translation gives CASSLSGTTSNEQFF.

Notes on this clonotype: A much larger clonotype is one base distant, so this may be a read error. This CDR3 reads CDSPPAAGTEAFF. The CDR3 DNA sequence: TGTGACAGTCCCCCGGCGGCAGGCACTGAAGCTTTCTTT. This chain connects TRBV19 to TRBJ1-1; D not resolved. The CDR3 runs to 13 residues. CDR1 and CDR2 (germline): LNHDA, SQIVND (reference sequence).

The chain combines TRBV7-9 with TRBJ2-3; D gene ambiguous. The CDR3 totals 14 residues. The V end was cut by 5 bases, the J end by 6 bases, with 15 bases between. CDR1 SEHNR and CDR2 FQNEAQ come from the germline V gene (reference sequence). CDR3 in amino acids: CASSPRSQADTQYF. The CDR3 DNA reads TGTGCCAGCAGCCCGCGGAGTCAAGCGGATACGCAGTATTTT.

This clonotype has at least ten counts. The rearrangement joins TRBV28 to TRBJ1-2; possible D gene TRBD1, 6 bases. Germline V gene lookup returns CDR1 MDHEN and CDR2 SYDVKM. Trimming took 6 bases from V and 0 from J, leaving 23 bases between them. The CDR3 sequence is 18 residues long. For the CDR3, the DNA is TGTGCCAGCAGGCTTAAGTGGACAGTTCCTGGCACTAACTATGGCTACACCTTC. This translates into CASRLKWTVPGTNYGYTF.

This clonotype was observed many times. The CDR3 nucleotides are TGCAGTGCGAACGTCGCGTCCTACAATGAGCAGTTCTTC. Its protein product is CSANVASYNEQFF. The rearrangement links TRBV20-1 to TRBJ2-1; D remains ambiguous. CDR1 is DFQATT and CDR2 is SNEGSKA in the germline V gene (reference sequence). V was cut by 6 bases and J by 1 base, with 10 bases left in between. The CDR3 runs to 13 residues.

Notes on this clonotype: With a much larger clone just one base away, this may be a read error. Here the CDR3 omits its conserved ending phenylalanine or tryptophan, so a read error is the likely source. This chain joins TRBV12-3 or TRBV12-4 and TRBJ2-1; D gene ambiguous. V lost 2 bases, J lost 8 bases, and 13 bases lay in between. CDR3 length: 14 amino acids. This CDR3 is CASSLFGVPDEQFL. CDR3 DNA: TGTGCCAGCAGTTTATTTGGAGTTCCAGATGAGCAGTTCCTC.

This clonotype turned up a few times. The chain combines TRBV4-1 with TRBJ2-1, with 7 nucleotides matching TRBD2. V shed 1 base, J shed 3 bases, and the junction held 3 bases outside the gene matches. The CDR3 spans 15 residues. Germline CDR1 reads MGHRA; CDR2 reads YSYEKL. CDR3 amino acids: CASSQVRTSYNEQFF. CDR3 DNA sequence: TGCGCCAGCAGCCAAGTTAGGACTAGCTACAATGAGCAGTTCTTC.

This clonotype was counted at least ten times. The chain is built from TRBV6-2 or TRBV6-3 and TRBJ2-3; 15 bases match TRBD2. The CDR3 contains 18 residues. V lost 6 bases, J lost 3 bases, and 10 bases stayed unmatched. The germline gives CDR1 MNHEY, CDR2 SVGEGT. The CDR3 coding sequence is TGTGCCAGCAGCAAAGGACTAGCGGGAGGGCTGATTACAGATACGCAGTATTTT. Its translation is CASSKGLAGGLITDTQYF.

This clonotype was seen a few times. The V call is TRBV6-1, the J call TRBJ2-7, with 10 bases matching TRBD2. The CDR3 runs to 16 residues. Germline CDR1 reads MNHNS; CDR2 reads SASEGT. With 8 bases clipped from V and 10 bases from J, the junction kept 20 bases outside the gene matches. CDR3 protein: CASWSHWLAGVSDQYF. Written as DNA, the CDR3 is TGTGCCAGCTGGAGCCATTGGCTAGCGGGAGTCAGCGATCAGTACTTC.

This clonotype was counted ten times or more. The chain has TRBV12-3 or TRBV12-4 and TRBJ2-1; D not resolved. The V end lost 7 bases, the J end lost 7 bases, and 8 bases lay between the germline ends. This CDR3 has 11 amino acids. As DNA, the CDR3 is TGTGCCAGCACTTGGGGTAATGAGCAGTTCTTC. Translating it yields CASTWGNEQFF.

In its sample, this clonotype was seen many times. The chain is built from TRBV20-1 and TRBJ2-1; TRBD2 might be the D (6 bases). Per the germline V gene, CDR1 is DFQATT and CDR2 is SNEGSKA (reference sequence). This CDR3 comprises 13 residues. The V end lost 3 bases, the J end lost 7 bases, and 13 bases lay between the germline ends. The CDR3 loop reads CSASRRERNEQFF. The CDR3 region has the DNA TGCAGTGCTAGTAGGAGGGAACGGAATGAGCAGTTCTTC.

This clonotype occurred many times. This CDR3 is CATWGGSGNTIYF. CDR3 in DNA: TGTGCCACCTGGGGGGGATCCGGGAACACCATATATTTT. The rearrangement joins TRBV10-3 to TRBJ1-3, with a possible D match to TRBD1 (5 bases). V was cut by 10 bases and J by 7 bases, with 17 bases left in between. Per the germline V gene, CDR1 is ENHRY and CDR2 is SYGVKD. The CDR3 covers 13 residues.

The chain links TRBV29-1 to TRBJ2-7; 9 nucleotides match TRBD2. CDR3 length: 15 residues. J gave up 5 bases and V 6 bases, and 14 bases lay outside the gene matches. Germline V CDR1 and CDR2: SQVTM, ANQGSEA. The CDR3 DNA is TGCAGCGTGGCATCGGGTAGCGGGAGTCTCCACGAGCAGTACTTC. Translation gives CSVASGSGSLHEQYF.

This clonotype came up many times. This rearrangement joins TRBV28 to TRBJ2-7, with TRBD2 matching over 8 bases. CDR1 is MDHEN and CDR2 is SYDVKM in the germline V gene. The CDR3 has 12 amino acids. V was pared by 5 bases and J by 9 bases, with 6 bases of the junction left unmatched. The DNA of the CDR3 is TGTGCCAGCAGTCGGACTAGCCTAGGGCAGTACTTC. Encoded protein: CASSRTSLGQYF.